This entry concerns a single T cell receptor (beta chain). Its antigen remains unknown. The CDR3 sequence is 18 residues long. J gave up 0 bases and V 4 bases, and 13 bases lay outside the gene matches. CDR1 SGHDT and CDR2 YYEEEE come from the germline V gene. This sample is part of a study of a mutant IDH1 vaccine in newly diagnosed glioma. Overall study context: Vaccinations were initiated 4-6 weeks following radiotherapy alone, or were given together with temozolomide cycles. The earlier regimen, radiotherapy, temozolomide, or both, was most often both.

The assay was immunoSEQ multiplex PCR, and TCRdb's table has in-frame clones only and misses some. The data hold over 50,000 clones, with about 81% observed a single time. Described time point: week 5, during vaccination. It was 300 ug of mutant IDH1 20-mer peptide that made up each vaccine dose, given with topical imiquimod. Donors harbored newly found WHO grade 3 or 4 IDH1-mutant, ATRX-lost astrocytomas. Points from the study as a whole: Approximately 95% of patients showed vaccine-induced immune responses across multiple MHC alleles.

The TCR sequence derives from a man aged 25-40 years with glioma. Sequenced here: PBMCs, sampled from a glioma patient whose treatment included an IDH1 peptide vaccine. V usage is TRBV5-6 and J usage is TRBJ2-4; 7 nucleotides agree with TRBD2. The CDR3 here is CASSLVGEGRLAKNIQYF. The CDR3 DNA sequence: TGTGCCAGCAGCCTCGTTGGGGAGGGGAGATTAGCCAAAAACATTCAGTACTTC.